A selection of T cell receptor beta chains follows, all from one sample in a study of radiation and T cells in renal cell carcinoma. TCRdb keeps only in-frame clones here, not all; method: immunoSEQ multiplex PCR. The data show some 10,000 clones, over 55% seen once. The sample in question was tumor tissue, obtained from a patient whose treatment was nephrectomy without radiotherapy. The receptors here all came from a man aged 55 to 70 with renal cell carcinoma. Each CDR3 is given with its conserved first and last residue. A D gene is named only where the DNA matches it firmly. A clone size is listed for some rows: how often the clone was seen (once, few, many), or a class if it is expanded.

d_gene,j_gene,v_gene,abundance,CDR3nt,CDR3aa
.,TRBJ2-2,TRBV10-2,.,TGCGCCAGCAGTGGATACACCCAGCGCCCCAACACCGGGGAGCTGTTTTTT,CASSGYTQRPNTGELFF
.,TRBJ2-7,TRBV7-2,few,TGTGCCAGCAGCTTCCGGGACGCTAGTCCCTACGAGCAGTACTTC,CASSFRDASPYEQYF
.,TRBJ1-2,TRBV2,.,TGTGCCAGCCGGCCGCGGGGCCACGGGGGCTATGGCTACACCTTC,CASRPRGHGGYGYTF
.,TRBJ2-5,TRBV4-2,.,TGTGCCAGCAGCCAAGCGAGTGAGCAAGAGACCCAGTACTTC,CASSQASEQETQYF
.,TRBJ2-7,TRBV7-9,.,TGTGCCAGCAGCGGAAGGGGACATTACCACGAGCAGTACTTC,CASSGRGHYHEQYF
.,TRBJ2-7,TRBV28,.,TGTGCCAGCACCTCATCCGGTACAGGGAGGTCCTACGAGCAGTACTTC,CASTSSGTGRSYEQYF
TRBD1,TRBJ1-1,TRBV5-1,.,TGCGCCAGCAGCACCCAGACAGGGGCCACTGAAGCTTTCTTT,CASSTQTGATEAFF
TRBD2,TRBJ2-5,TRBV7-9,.,TGTGCCAGCAGCCCCGGACTAGCGGGGGGGCAGGTGGAGACCCAGTACTTC,CASSPGLAGGQVETQYF
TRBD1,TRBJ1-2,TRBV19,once,TGTGCCAGTAGTGGCTGGGACAGGGTTGGTGGCTACACCTTC,CASSGWDRVGGYTF
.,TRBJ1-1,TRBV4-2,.,TGTGCCAGCAGCTTGCCGGGTAGGGACACTGAAGCTTTCTTT,CASSLPGRDTEAFF
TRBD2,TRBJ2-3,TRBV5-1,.,TGCGCCAGCAGCTTGGGAGTGCGGGGGGCGGTAGATACGCAGTATTTT,CASSLGVRGAVDTQYF
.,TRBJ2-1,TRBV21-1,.,TGTGCCAGCAGCAAAATTACGGCGAAACTAGCGGGAGGACGCGAGCAGTTCTTC,CASSKITAKLAGGREQFF
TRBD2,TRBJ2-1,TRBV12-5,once,TGTGCTAGTGGTTTGGGCTTAGCGGGTGCCTACAATGAGCAGTTCTTC,CASGLGLAGAYNEQFF
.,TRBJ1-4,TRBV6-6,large,TGTGCCAGCAGTCTGGGGGACATAACAACTAATGAAAAACTGTTTTTT,CASSLGDITTNEKLFF
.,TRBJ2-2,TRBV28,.,TGTGCCAGCAGACCTCGACAGGTATACACCGGGGAGCTGTTTTTT,CASRPRQVYTGELFF
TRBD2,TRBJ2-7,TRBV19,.,TGTGCCAGTAGCCTTCGGGGGGGCAGGGACGAGCAGTACTTC,CASSLRGGRDEQYF
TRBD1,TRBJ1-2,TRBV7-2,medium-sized,TGTGCCAGCAGCTCAACGGACAGGGCTAACTATGGCTACACCTTC,CASSSTDRANYGYTF
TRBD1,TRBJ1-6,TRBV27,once,TGTGCCAGCAGTATTCTAGACAGGGGAAATTCACCCCTCCACTTT,CASSILDRGNSPLHF
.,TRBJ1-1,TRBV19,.,TGTGCCAGTAGTTGGGCAGGGGAAGCTTTCTTT,CASSWAGEAFF
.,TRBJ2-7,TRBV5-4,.,TGTGCCAGCAGCCAAGGGACATCCGGGTACGAGCAGTACTTC,CASSQGTSGYEQYF
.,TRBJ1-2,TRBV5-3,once,TGTGCCAGAAGGAAGGGCAGAGGCTACACCTTC,CARRKGRGYTF
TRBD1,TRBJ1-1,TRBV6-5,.,TGTGCCAGCAGTCGGACAGGGATGAACACTGAAGCTTTCTTT,CASSRTGMNTEAFF
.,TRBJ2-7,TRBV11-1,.,TGTGCCAGCAGCTTATCAGGGCCCTACGAGCAGTACTTC,CASSLSGPYEQYF
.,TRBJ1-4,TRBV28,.,TGTGCCAGCAGTTTCGTTACAGCTGGAGCAACTAATGAAAAACTGTTTTTT,CASSFVTAGATNEKLFF
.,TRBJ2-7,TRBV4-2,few,TGTGCCAGCAGCCAGGACAGCTACGAGCAGTACTTC,CASSQDSYEQYF
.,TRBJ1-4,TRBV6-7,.,TGTGCCAGCAGTTCAGCCGGGGGTGACGAAAAACTGTTTTTT,CASSSAGGDEKLFF
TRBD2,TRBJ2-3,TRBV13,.,TGTGCCAGCAGCTTAGTAGGAGCGGGGGGGCGTACAGATACGCAGTATTTT,CASSLVGAGGRTDTQYF
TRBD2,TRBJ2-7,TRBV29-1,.,TGCAGCGTGCTAGGACTAGCGGTTACCTACGAGCAGTACTTC,CSVLGLAVTYEQYF
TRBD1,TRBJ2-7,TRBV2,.,TGTGCCATCCGAACAGGGGGAAAAAGCTCCTACGAGCAGTACTTC,CAIRTGGKSSYEQYF
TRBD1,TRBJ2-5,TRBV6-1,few,TGTGCCCCGACAGGGAGAGAGACCCAGTACTTC,CAPTGRETQYF
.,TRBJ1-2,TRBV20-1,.,TGCAGTGGGGTGGGGAACTATGGCTACACCTTC,CSGVGNYGYTF
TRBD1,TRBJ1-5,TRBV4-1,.,TGCGCCAGCAGCCAACGGACAGGGAATCAGCCCCAGCATTTT,CASSQRTGNQPQHF
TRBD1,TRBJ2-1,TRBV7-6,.,TGTGCCAGCAGCTCCGGGACAGGGAACAATGAGCAGTTCTTC,CASSSGTGNNEQFF
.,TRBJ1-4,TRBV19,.,TGTGCCAGTAGTCCAGGGCAATCGGATGAAAAACTGTTTTTT,CASSPGQSDEKLFF
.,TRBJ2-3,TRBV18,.,TGTGCCAGCTCACCCGACGACCCGGGGCAGTATTTT,CASSPDDPGQYF
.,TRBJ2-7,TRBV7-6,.,TGTGCCAGCAGTCTGCAGGGGAGGTACGAGCAGTACTTC,CASSLQGRYEQYF
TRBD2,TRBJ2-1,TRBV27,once,TGTGCCAGCAGTGCCGGGACTAGCGGAAGCAATGAGCAGTTCTTC,CASSAGTSGSNEQFF
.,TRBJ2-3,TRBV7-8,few,TGTGCCAGCAGCTTAGCAACGTGGTATGAGAGCACAGATACGCAGTATTTT,CASSLATWYESTDTQYF
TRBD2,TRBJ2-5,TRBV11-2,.,TGTGCCAGCAGCTTAGTAGTTAGCGGGAGTACTGGGGAGACCCAGTACTTC,CASSLVVSGSTGETQYF
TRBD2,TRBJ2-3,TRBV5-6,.,TGTGCCAGCAGCTTGGAACTAGCGGGAGCAGATACGCAGTATTTT,CASSLELAGADTQYF
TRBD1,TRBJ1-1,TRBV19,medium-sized,TGTGCCAGTAGTATGGTCCGGGGACAGCAGAACGAAGCTTTCTTT,CASSMVRGQQNEAFF
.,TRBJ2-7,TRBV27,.,TGTGCCAGCAGTTTTCCAGGTCGCACCTACGAGCAGTACTTC,CASSFPGRTYEQYF
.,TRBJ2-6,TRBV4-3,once,TGCGCCAGCAGCCAAGATAATACGGCCTCTGGGGCCAACGTCCTGACTTTC,CASSQDNTASGANVLTF
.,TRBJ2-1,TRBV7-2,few,TGTGCCAGCAGCTTAAATTCCGGGCATGGTGTTGAGCAGTTCTTC,CASSLNSGHGVEQFF
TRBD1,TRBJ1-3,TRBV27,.,TGTGCCAGCGGGAATTACAGGGGACTCGGAAACACCATATATTTT,CASGNYRGLGNTIYF
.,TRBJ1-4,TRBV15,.,TGTGCCACCAGCAGATTCCCGCCTCAGGGTGCAACTAATGAAAAACTGTTTTTT,CATSRFPPQGATNEKLFF
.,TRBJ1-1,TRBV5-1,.,TGCGCCAGCAGCTTGGCCCCACAGTCGGTCATGAACACTGAAGCTTTCTTT,CASSLAPQSVMNTEAFF
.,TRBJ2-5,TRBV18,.,TGTGCCAGCTCACCGGGGACGGAAGGCAAGACCCAGTACTTC,CASSPGTEGKTQYF
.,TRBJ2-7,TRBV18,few,TGTGCCAGCTCAGTGGGGTCTGGCTACGAGCAGTACTTC,CASSVGSGYEQYF
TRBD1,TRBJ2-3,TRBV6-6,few,TGTGCCAGCAAAACAGGGGGCACAGATACGCAGTATTTT,CASKTGGTDTQYF
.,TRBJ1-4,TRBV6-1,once,TGTGCCAGCAGTGAGGGACGGGTTAATGAAAAACTGTTTTTT,CASSEGRVNEKLFF
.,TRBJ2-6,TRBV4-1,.,TGCGCCAGCAGCCAAACAGGGCTCGGGGCCAACGTCCTGACTTTC,CASSQTGLGANVLTF
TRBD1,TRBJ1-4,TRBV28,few,TGTGCCAGCAGTGACAGGGTGGCTGGTGAAAAACTGTTTTTT,CASSDRVAGEKLFF
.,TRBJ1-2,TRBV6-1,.,TGTGCCAGCAGGGCGACAGAGTCCGGCTACACCTTC,CASRATESGYTF
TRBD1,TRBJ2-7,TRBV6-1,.,TGTGCCAGCAGACCACCCGGGACAGGTTCATTGCAGTACTTC,CASRPPGTGSLQYF